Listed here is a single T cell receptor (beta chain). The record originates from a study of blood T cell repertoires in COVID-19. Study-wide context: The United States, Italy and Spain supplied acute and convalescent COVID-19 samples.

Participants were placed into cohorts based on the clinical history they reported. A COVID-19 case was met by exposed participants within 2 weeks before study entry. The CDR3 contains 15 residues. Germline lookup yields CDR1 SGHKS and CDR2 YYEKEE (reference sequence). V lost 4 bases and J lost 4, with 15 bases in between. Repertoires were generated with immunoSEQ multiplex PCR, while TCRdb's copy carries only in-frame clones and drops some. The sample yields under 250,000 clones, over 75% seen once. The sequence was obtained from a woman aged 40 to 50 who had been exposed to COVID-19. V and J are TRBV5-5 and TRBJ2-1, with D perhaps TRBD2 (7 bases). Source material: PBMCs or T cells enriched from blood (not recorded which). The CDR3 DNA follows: TGTGCCAGCAGCCCCATGGCGGGGGCTTACAATGAGCAGTTCTTC. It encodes CASSPMAGAYNEQFF.